Below, 14 T cell receptor beta chains from the same sample are listed, as sequenced in a study of OX40 agonist ivuxolimab in advanced cancers. Repertoires were generated with immunoSEQ multiplex PCR, while TCRdb's copy carries only in-frame clones and drops some. The sample carries tens of thousands of clones, around 90% recorded once. The input for sequencing was CD4+ or CD8+ T cells sorted from blood, taken in a trial of the OX40 agonist ivuxolimab. The source is an adult with an advanced solid tumor such as melanoma, head and neck, liver or kidney cancer.

The CDR3 region has the DNA TGTGCCAGCAGCAAAGGACGGGATAGCAATCAGCCCCAGCATTTT. Its translation is CASSKGRDSNQPQHF. The chain couples TRBV9 to TRBJ1-5; D gene ambiguous. CDR1 is SGDLS, CDR2 YYNGEE, per germline. The CDR3 is 15 residues long. V lost 4 bases to trimming and J lost 0 bases, with 11 bases between them.

The chain combines TRBV19 with TRBJ2-7, with 9 bases matching TRBD1. Germline CDR1 reads LNHDA; CDR2 reads SQIVND (reference sequence). The length of the CDR3 is 14 residues. With 7 bases clipped from V and 5 bases from J, the junction kept 9 bases outside the gene matches. The CDR3 DNA sequence: TGTGCCAGTACCTCACCCGGGACAGGGAACGAGCAGTACTTC. This codes for CASTSPGTGNEQYF.

This clone was counted a single time. The chain links TRBV19 to TRBJ2-5, with TRBD2 identical over 13 bases. Germline-derived CDR1 and CDR2 are LNHDA and SQIVND (reference sequence). The trim removed 5 bases at V and 4 bases at J, leaving 13 bases unmatched. There are 18 residues in the CDR3. In DNA, the CDR3 is TGTGCCAGTAGTTCCGCCAGGACTAGCGGGAGTTCGGGAGAGACCCAGTACTTC. It specifies CASSSARTSGSSGETQYF.

V usage is TRBV4-1 and J usage is TRBJ2-1, with 7 nucleotides matching TRBD1. Losses at the gene ends were 1 base for V and 2 bases for J; bases not matched to a gene: 8. Germline-derived CDR1 and CDR2 are MGHRA and YSYEKL. The length of the CDR3 is 17 residues. The CDR3 loop is CASSQVVGQGAYNEQFF. The CDR3 region has the DNA TGCGCCAGCAGCCAAGTGGTGGGGCAGGGGGCCTACAATGAGCAGTTCTTC.

This clone was recorded a few times. The chain links TRBV16 to TRBJ1-5, with 12 positions matching TRBD1. The J segment lost 7 bases and the V segment lost 2 bases, leaving 6 bases of the junction unmatched. The germline V gene has CDR1 KGHSY and CDR2 FQNENV. The CDR3 is made up of 16 amino acids. CDR3 sequence (DNA): TGTGCCAGCAGCCAAGGGACAGGGGGCGCCGGGCAGCCCCAGCATTTT. Amino acids: CASSQGTGGAGQPQHF.

The rearrangement links TRBV14 to TRBJ2-7, with 12 nucleotides matching TRBD2. The CDR3 runs to 16 residues. With V trimmed by 1 base and J by 3 bases, 4 bases remained unmatched. CDR1 is SGHDN and CDR2 is FVKESK in the germline V gene. The CDR3 region is CASSQGLAGANYEQYF. The CDR3 DNA sequence: TGTGCCAGCAGCCAAGGACTAGCGGGAGCCAACTACGAGCAGTACTTC.

The chain joins TRBV7-3 to TRBJ2-7, with D tentatively TRBD2 (7 bases). The CDR3 loop spans 16 amino acids. Germline CDR1 SGHTA, CDR2 FQGTGA. Trimming shortened V by 5 bases and J by 2 bases, and 19 bases separated the two germline ends. This CDR3 is CASSPTGAGRAYEQYF. As DNA, the CDR3 is TGTGCCAGCAGCCCAACGGGGGCGGGGAGGGCCTACGAGCAGTACTTC.

The chain has TRBV25-1 and TRBJ1-4; TRBD1 is a possible D gene (5 bases). In germline, CDR1 is MGHDK, CDR2 SYGVNS. There are 16 residues in the CDR3. Trimming cost V 3 bases and J 4 bases, with 15 bases left between them. The CDR3 is CASSDGGAIGNEKLFF. The CDR3 DNA reads TGTGCCAGCAGTGATGGTGGGGCAATAGGTAATGAAAAACTGTTTTTT.

This chain links TRBV19 with TRBJ1-1, with 7 bases identical to TRBD1. The CDR3 is made up of 17 amino acids. V was clipped by 7 bases and J by 4 bases; unmatched bases: 18. Germline-derived CDR1 and CDR2 are LNHDA and SQIVND (reference sequence). CDR3 coding DNA: TGTGCCAGTATACGAAGGGGGCTCGGGGGGAGTTCCACTGAAGCTTTCTTT. Translation: CASIRRGLGGSSTEAFF.

The rearrangement links TRBV4-2 to TRBJ1-5, with unresolved D. Germline V gene data show CDR1 as LGHNA and CDR2 as YNFKEQ. The V end lost 0 bases, the J end lost 0 bases, and 9 bases lay between the germline ends. This CDR3 has 16 residues. The CDR3, as DNA: TGTGCCAGCAGCCAAGATAAAGGTTATAGCAATCAGCCCCAGCATTTT. It is translated as CASSQDKGYSNQPQHF.

This clone was recorded once. The chain links TRBV7-2 to TRBJ2-3, with 8 bases fitting TRBD2. V gave up 5 bases and J gave up 0 bases; unmatched junction bases: 10. Germline V gives CDR1 SGHTA, CDR2 FQGNSA. This CDR3 is built from 17 residues. CDR3 amino acids: CASSLVRLAGSTDTQYF. CDR3 nucleotides: TGTGCCAGCAGCCTTGTACGTCTAGCGGGTAGCACAGATACGCAGTATTTT. The whole variable domain, remainder taken from reference TRBV7-2 and TRBJ2-3, is GAGVSQSPSNKVTEKGKDVELRCDPISGHTALYWYRQSLGQGLEFLIYFQGNSAPDKSGLPSDRFSAERTGGSVSTLTIQRTQQEDSAVYLCASSLVRLAGSTDTQYFGPGTRLTVL.

The chain couples TRBV7-6 to TRBJ2-7; 7 bases agree with TRBD2. Germline CDR1 SGHVS, CDR2 FNYEAQ. The CDR3 sequence is 15 residues long. V lost 2 bases to trimming and J lost 4 bases; unmatched junction nucleotides: 8. The CDR3 DNA sequence: TGTGCCAGCAGCTTAAGGGCGGGAGTTGTTTACGAGCAGTACTTC. Its translation is CASSLRAGVVYEQYF.

The chain couples TRBV19 to TRBJ2-6; possibly TRBD1 for D (6 bases). Per germline, CDR1 LNHDA and CDR2 SQIVND (reference sequence). Trimming cost V 6 bases and J 2 bases, with 11 bases left between them. The CDR3 consists of 15 residues. CDR3 in amino acids: CASSMNRAGANVLTF. For the CDR3, the DNA is TGTGCCAGTAGCATGAACAGGGCTGGGGCCAACGTCCTGACTTTC.

The rearrangement uses TRBV27 and TRBJ1-2, with D perhaps TRBD1 (5 bases). This CDR3 is 12 amino acids long. Germline V lookup: CDR1 MNHEY, CDR2 SMNVEV (reference sequence). Deletions cut 5 bases from V and 12 bases from J, with 16 bases between. CDR3 DNA: TGTGCCAGCAGTCCCAGAGGGAGGGGAAACACCTTC. This codes for CASSPRGRGNTF.